The source of this TCR beta chain is a study of a mutant IDH1 vaccine in newly diagnosed glioma. Study in general: Vaccine dosing followed radiotherapy by 4-6 weeks, or accompanied temozolomide cycles. It was radiotherapy, temozolomide, or both that patients received previously, with most receiving both.

Data came from immunoSEQ multiplex PCR; TCRdb stores just in-frame clones and leaves some out. This sample has approximately 26,000 clones, with around 85% found just once. This clone came up once. Its antigen is not identified. The V end lost 5 bases, the J end lost 4 bases, and 15 bases lay between the germline ends. CDR1 is LNHNV and CDR2 is YYDKDF in the germline V gene (reference sequence). CDR3 length equals 14 residues. Documented time point: week 5, during vaccination. It was 300 ug of mutant IDH1 20-mer peptide that made up each vaccine dose, given with topical imiquimod. The receptor was derived from a man aged 40-49 years with glioma. Some clones in this sample may be carry-over from other donors' samples. This chain joins TRBV15 and TRBJ2-7; weak D call: TRBD1 (6 bases). The sample in question was PBMCs, obtained from a glioma patient whose treatment included an IDH1 peptide vaccine. CDR3 nucleotide sequence: TGTGCCACCAGCGTGCAAAAGGGGGTGTACGAGCAGTACTTC. It encodes CATSVQKGVYEQYF.